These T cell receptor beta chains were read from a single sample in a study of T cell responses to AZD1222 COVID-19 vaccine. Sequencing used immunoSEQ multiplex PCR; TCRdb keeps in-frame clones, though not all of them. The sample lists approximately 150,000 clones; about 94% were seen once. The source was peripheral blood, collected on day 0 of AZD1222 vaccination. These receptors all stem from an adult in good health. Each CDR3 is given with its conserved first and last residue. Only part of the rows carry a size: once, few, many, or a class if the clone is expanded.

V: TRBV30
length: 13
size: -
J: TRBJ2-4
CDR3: CARASGSVGIQYF

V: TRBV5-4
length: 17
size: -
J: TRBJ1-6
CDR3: CASSLPVLGQANSPLHF

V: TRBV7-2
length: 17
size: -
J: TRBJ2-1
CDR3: CASLLRTGISSYNEQFF

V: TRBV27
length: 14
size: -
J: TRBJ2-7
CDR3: CASSLYGTPHEQYF

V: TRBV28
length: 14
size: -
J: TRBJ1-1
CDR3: CASRYGRGGTEAFF

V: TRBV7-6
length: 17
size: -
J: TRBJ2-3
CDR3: CASSLSAPSGLADTQYF

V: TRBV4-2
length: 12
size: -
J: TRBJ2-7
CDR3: CASSQKGNEQYF

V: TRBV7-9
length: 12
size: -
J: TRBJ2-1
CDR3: CASSERTGGQFF

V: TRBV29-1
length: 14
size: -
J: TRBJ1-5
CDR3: CSVATGQVNQPQHF

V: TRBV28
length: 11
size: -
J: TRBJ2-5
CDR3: CASSLGETQYF

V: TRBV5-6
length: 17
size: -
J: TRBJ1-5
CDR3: CASSQSWGTSGNQPQHF

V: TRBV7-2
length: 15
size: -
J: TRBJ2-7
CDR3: CASSLALGGPYEQYF

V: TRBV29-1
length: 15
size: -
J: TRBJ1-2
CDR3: CSVENPTDSNYGYTF

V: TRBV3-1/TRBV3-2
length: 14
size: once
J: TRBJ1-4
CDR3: CASSPTGRDEKLFF

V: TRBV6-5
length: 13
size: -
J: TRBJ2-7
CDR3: CASSPRGGYEQYF

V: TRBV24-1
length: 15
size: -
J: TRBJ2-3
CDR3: CATSDLSGSTDTQYF

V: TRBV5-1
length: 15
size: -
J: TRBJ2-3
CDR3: CASSRQGVLTDTQYF

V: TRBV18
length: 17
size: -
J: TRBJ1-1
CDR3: CASSPRAGLATNTEAFF

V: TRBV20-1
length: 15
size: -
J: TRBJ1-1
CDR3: CSASEGRFRNTEAFF

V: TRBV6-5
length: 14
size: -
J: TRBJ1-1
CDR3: CASSWKGGDTEAFF

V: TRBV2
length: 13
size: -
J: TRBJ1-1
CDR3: CASEDRMNTEAFF

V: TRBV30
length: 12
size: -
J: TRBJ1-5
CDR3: CAWSVQFQPQHF